The next 13 T cell receptor beta chains were all read from a single sample in a study of blood T cell repertoires in COVID-19. Using immunoSEQ multiplex PCR, the repertoire was profiled, and TCRdb retains in-frame clones only, with some absent. The sample gives about 440,000 clones, around 90% of which show up once; under 0.7% is in the top ten. The sample consisted of PBMCs or T cells enriched from blood (not recorded which). These receptors were taken from a man aged 18 to 30 who had recovered from COVID-19.

Notes on this clone: Additional DNA sequences in this sample encode the identical CDR3. The chain carries TRBV4-1 and TRBJ1-2; 7 bases align to TRBD1. With 3 bases clipped from V and 2 bases from J, the junction kept 6 bases outside the gene matches. In germline, CDR1 is MGHRA, CDR2 YSYEKL. The CDR3 consists of 15 residues. As DNA, the CDR3 is TGCGCCAGCAGCCACCCACCAGGGGGGAACTATGGCTACACCTTC. Its translation is CASSHPPGGNYGYTF.

The chain joins TRBV7-3 to TRBJ2-1; D perhaps matches TRBD1 (6 bases). Trimming took off 4 bases at V and 4 bases at J, with 8 bases between the two ends. The CDR3 covers 13 residues. In germline, CDR1 is SGHTA, CDR2 FQGTGA. The CDR3 protein is CASSSDSYNEQFF. CDR3 in DNA: TGTGCCAGCAGCTCGGACAGTTACAATGAGCAGTTCTTC. Complete variable domain (other parts from reference TRBV7-3 and TRBJ2-1): GAGVSQTPSNKVTEKGKYVELRCDPISGHTALYWYRQSLGQGPEFLIYFQGTGAADDSGLPNDRFFAVRPEGSVSTLKIQRTERGDSAVYLCASSSDSYNEQFFGPGTRLTVL.

This clone was counted a single time. The rearrangement uses TRBV12-3 or TRBV12-4 and TRBJ2-5; D is perhaps TRBD2 (6 bases). Trimming removed 5 bases at V and 6 bases at J, with 13 bases between. This CDR3 is built from 13 residues. The CDR3 nucleotides read TGTGCCAGCAGTGCGGGATTTGAGAAGACCCAGTACTTC. Protein: CASSAGFEKTQYF.

V usage is TRBV19 and J usage is TRBJ2-7, with TRBD2 as a possible D gene (6 bases). This CDR3 region has 14 residues. V was pared by 5 bases and J by 4 bases, with 15 bases between. CDR1 is LNHDA and CDR2 is SQIVND in the germline V gene (reference sequence). This CDR3 reads CASSHGLANYEQYF. The CDR3 coding sequence is TGTGCCAGTAGTCACGGGCTAGCGAATTACGAGCAGTACTTC. Full variable domain (rest looked up from reference TRBV19 and TRBJ2-7): DGGITQSPKYLFRKEGQNVTLSCEQNLNHDAMYWYRQDPGQGLRLIYYSQIVNDFQKGDIAEGYSVSREKKESFPLTVTSAQKNPTAFYLCASSHGLANYEQYFGPGTRLTVT.

This chain links TRBV21-1 with TRBJ1-2; the table's D call, TRBD1, was not checked against the DNA. TRBV21-1 constitutes a pseudogene. The CDR3 sequence is 11 residues long. The CDR3 region has the DNA TGTGCCAGCAGGGACAGGGTTGGCTACACCTTC. It is translated as CASRDRVGYTF.

Details on this clone: At the DNA level, this CDR3 is encoded by other sequences in the same sample as well. This chain uses TRBV28 with TRBJ1-2; TRBD1 matches at 9 bases. This CDR3 spans 13 amino acids. CDR1 and CDR2 from the germline V gene are MDHEN and SYDVKM. V shed 4 bases and J 4 bases; nucleotides not matched to a gene: 1. CDR3 in DNA: TGTGCCAGCAGTTGGGGACAGGGCTATGGCTACACCTTC. Protein sequence: CASSWGQGYGYTF.

This clone has just one count. The chain uses TRBV3-1 (or the pseudogene TRBV3-2) and TRBJ2-1; 7 bases are a match to TRBD1. The V gene end was trimmed by 4 bases and the J gene end by 0 bases; junction bases not matched to a gene: 3. CDR3 length: 15 amino acids. Germline V gene lookup returns CDR1 LGHDT and CDR2 YNNKEL (reference sequence). The DNA for the CDR3 is TGTGCCAGCAGCCTCAGGGGGAGCTCCTACAATGAGCAGTTCTTC. Translation gives CASSLRGSSYNEQFF.

This clone was counted once. This chain links TRBV10-3 with TRBJ1-2; D gene ambiguous. The V end was cut by 3 bases, the J end by 0 bases, with 5 bases between. The germline V gene has CDR1 ENHRY and CDR2 SYGVKD. This CDR3 is built from 13 residues. As DNA, the CDR3 is TGTGCCATCAGTGAAGCTACTAACTATGGCTACACCTTC. The encoded protein is CAISEATNYGYTF.

The chain is built from TRBV3-1 (or the pseudogene TRBV3-2) and TRBJ2-1; 9 bases are shared with TRBD1. The CDR3 length is 16 residues. V lost 3 bases to trimming and J lost 0 bases; unmatched junction nucleotides: 3. From germline, CDR1 is LGHDT and CDR2 YNNKEL (reference sequence). This chain's CDR3 is CASSQDRGISYNEQFF. The CDR3 DNA reads TGTGCCAGCAGCCAGGACAGGGGAATCTCCTACAATGAGCAGTTCTTC.

The V and J genes are TRBV7-8 and TRBJ1-3, with TRBD1 as a possible D gene (5 bases). Germline values: CDR1 SGHVS, CDR2 FQNEAQ. The CDR3 runs 14 residues. V lost 5 bases, J lost 3 bases, and 11 bases lay in between. This CDR3 reads CASSLGRGGNTIYF. DNA for the CDR3: TGTGCCAGCAGCCTCGGGAGGGGTGGAAACACCATATATTTT.

The chain has TRBV18 and TRBJ2-1; no firm D call. Per germline, CDR1 KGHSH and CDR2 LQKENI. V gave up 5 bases and J gave up 4 bases, with 15 bases separating them. The CDR3 totals 15 residues. CDR3 protein: CASSSSLTIYNEQFF. The CDR3 DNA sequence: TGTGCCAGCTCATCGAGCCTTACTATATACAATGAGCAGTTCTTC. The full variable domain, its missing parts supplied by reference TRBV18 and TRBJ2-1, is NAGVMQNPRHLVRRRGQEARLRCSPMKGHSHVYWYRQLPEEGLKFMVYLQKENIIDESGMPKERFSAEFPKEGPSILRIQQVVRGDSAAYFCASSSSLTIYNEQFFGPGTRLTVL.

This clone was recorded only once. The rearrangement joins TRBV7-9 to TRBJ2-1; 10 bases are shared with TRBD2. Germline-derived CDR1 and CDR2 are SEHNR and FQNEAQ (reference sequence). Germline trimming cut 5 bases from V and 1 base from J; bases unmatched to any gene: 5. The CDR3 length is 16 residues. The DNA of the CDR3 is TGTGCCAGCAGCAAGACTAGCGGGCCTTCCTACAATGAGCAGTTCTTC. It yields the protein CASSKTSGPSYNEQFF.

This chain joins TRBV9 and TRBJ2-2; 12 positions match TRBD2. The CDR3 contains 16 residues. Germline values: CDR1 SGDLS, CDR2 YYNGEE. The J segment lost 4 bases and the V segment lost 2 bases, leaving 3 bases of the junction unmatched. CDR3 sequence: CASSVASGRATGELFF. Here the CDR3 DNA reads TGTGCCAGCAGCGTTGCTAGCGGGAGGGCCACCGGGGAGCTGTTTTTT.